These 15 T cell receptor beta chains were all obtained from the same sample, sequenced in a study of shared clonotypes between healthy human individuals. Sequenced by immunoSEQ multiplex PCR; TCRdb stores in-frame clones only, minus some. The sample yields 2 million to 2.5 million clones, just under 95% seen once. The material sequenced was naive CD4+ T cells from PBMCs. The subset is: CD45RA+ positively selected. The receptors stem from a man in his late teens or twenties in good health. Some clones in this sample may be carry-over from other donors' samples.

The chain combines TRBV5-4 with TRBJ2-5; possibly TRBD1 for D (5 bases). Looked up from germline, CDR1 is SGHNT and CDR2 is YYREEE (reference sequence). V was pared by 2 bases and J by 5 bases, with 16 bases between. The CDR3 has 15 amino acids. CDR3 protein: CASSFGAVTQETQYF. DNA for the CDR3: TGTGCCAGCAGCTTTGGGGCGGTAACCCAGGAGACCCAGTACTTC.

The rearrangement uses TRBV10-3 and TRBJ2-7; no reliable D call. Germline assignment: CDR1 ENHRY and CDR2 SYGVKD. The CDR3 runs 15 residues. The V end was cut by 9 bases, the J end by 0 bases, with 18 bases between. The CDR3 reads CAITAVDGSSYEQYF. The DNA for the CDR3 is TGTGCCATTACCGCTGTGGACGGTAGCTCCTACGAGCAGTACTTC.

For the CDR3, the DNA is TGTGCCAGCAGTTCGGGGGCAGGGGGTTACAATGAGCAGTTCTTC. This sequence encodes CASSSGAGGYNEQFF. The chain employs TRBV6-1 and TRBJ2-1, with a possible D match to TRBD1 (7 bases). The CDR3 length is 15 residues. From germline, CDR1 is MNHNS and CDR2 SASEGT. V was cut by 5 bases and J by 4 bases, with 15 bases left in between.

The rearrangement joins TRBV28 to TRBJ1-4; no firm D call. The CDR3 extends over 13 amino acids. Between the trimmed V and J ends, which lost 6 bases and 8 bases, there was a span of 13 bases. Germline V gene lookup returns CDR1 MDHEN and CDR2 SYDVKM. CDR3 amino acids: CASRNTEREKLFF. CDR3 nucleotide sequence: TGTGCCAGCAGAAATACAGAGAGGGAAAAACTGTTTTTT. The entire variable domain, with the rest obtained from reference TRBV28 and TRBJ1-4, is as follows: DVKVTQSSRYLVKRTGEKVFLECVQDMDHENMFWYRQDPGLGLRLIYFSYDVKMKEKGDIPEGYSVSREKKERFSLILESASTNQTSMYLCASRNTEREKLFFGSGTQLSVL.

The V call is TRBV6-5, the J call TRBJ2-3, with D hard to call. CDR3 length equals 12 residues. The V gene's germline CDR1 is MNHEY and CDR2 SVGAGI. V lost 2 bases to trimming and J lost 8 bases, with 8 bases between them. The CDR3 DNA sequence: TGTGCCAGCAGTTACAAGGGTGGTACGCAGTATTTT. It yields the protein CASSYKGGTQYF.

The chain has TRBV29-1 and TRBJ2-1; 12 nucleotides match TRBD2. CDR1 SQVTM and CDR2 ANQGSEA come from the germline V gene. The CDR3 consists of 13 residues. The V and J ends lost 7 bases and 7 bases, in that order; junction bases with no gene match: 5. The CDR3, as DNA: TGCAGCGCTCGGACTAGCGGGATTAATGAGCAGTTCTTC. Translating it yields CSARTSGINEQFF.

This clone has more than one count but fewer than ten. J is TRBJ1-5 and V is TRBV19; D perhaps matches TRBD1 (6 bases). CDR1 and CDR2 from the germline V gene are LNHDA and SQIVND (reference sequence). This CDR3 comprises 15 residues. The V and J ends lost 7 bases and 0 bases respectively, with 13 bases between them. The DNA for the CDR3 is TGTGCCAGTAACGGACAGCCCTATAGCAATCAGCCCCAGCATTTT. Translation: CASNGQPYSNQPQHF.

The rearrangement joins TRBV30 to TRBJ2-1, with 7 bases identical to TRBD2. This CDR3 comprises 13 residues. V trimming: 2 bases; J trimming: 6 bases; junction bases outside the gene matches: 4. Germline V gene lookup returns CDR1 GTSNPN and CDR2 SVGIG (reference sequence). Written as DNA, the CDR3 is TGTGCCTGGAGTAGCGGGATCAGCAATGAGCAGTTCTTC. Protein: CAWSSGISNEQFF.

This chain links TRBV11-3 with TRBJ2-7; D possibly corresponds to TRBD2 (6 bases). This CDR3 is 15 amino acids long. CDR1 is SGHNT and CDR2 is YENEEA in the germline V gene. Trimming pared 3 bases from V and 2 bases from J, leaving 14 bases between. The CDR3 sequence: CASSFGQGGTYEQYF. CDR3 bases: TGTGCCAGCAGCTTCGGGCAGGGAGGTACCTACGAGCAGTACTTC.

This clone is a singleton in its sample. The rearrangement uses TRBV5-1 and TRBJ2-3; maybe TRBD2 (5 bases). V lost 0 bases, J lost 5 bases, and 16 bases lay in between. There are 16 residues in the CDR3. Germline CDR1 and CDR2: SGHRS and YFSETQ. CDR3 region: CASSLGVDSLGDTQYF. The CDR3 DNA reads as TGCGCCAGCAGCTTGGGAGTGGACTCCTTGGGAGATACGCAGTATTTT.

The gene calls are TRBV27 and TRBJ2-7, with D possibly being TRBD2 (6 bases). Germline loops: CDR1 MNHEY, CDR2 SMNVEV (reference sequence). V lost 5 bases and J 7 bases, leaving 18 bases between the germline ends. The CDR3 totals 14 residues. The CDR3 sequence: CASSPWDSPSEQYF. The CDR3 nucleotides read TGTGCCAGCAGTCCCTGGGACTCCCCTTCGGAGCAGTACTTC.

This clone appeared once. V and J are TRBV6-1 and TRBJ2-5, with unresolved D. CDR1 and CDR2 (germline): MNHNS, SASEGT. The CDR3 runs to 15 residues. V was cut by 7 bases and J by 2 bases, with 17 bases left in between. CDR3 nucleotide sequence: TGTGCCAGCATGGGGTGGCGTGTAACACAAGAGACCCAGTACTTC. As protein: CASMGWRVTQETQYF.

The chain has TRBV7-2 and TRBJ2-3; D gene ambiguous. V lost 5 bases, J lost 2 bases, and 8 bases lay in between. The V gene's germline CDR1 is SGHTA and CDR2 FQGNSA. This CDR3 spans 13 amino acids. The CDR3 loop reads CASSTQYTDTQYF. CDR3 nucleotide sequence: TGTGCCAGCAGCACCCAATACACAGATACGCAGTATTTT.

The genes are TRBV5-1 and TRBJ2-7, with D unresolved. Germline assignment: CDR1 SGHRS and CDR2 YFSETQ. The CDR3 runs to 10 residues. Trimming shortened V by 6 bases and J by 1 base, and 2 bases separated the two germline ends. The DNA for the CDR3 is TGCGCCAGCACGTCCTACGAGCAGTACTTC. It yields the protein CASTSYEQYF.

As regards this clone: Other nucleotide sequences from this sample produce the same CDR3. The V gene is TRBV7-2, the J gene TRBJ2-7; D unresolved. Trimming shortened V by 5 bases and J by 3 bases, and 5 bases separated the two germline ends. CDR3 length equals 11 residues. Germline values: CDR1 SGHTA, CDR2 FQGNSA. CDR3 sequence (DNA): TGTGCCAGCAGCCCCTACTACGAGCAGTACTTC. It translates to CASSPYYEQYF.